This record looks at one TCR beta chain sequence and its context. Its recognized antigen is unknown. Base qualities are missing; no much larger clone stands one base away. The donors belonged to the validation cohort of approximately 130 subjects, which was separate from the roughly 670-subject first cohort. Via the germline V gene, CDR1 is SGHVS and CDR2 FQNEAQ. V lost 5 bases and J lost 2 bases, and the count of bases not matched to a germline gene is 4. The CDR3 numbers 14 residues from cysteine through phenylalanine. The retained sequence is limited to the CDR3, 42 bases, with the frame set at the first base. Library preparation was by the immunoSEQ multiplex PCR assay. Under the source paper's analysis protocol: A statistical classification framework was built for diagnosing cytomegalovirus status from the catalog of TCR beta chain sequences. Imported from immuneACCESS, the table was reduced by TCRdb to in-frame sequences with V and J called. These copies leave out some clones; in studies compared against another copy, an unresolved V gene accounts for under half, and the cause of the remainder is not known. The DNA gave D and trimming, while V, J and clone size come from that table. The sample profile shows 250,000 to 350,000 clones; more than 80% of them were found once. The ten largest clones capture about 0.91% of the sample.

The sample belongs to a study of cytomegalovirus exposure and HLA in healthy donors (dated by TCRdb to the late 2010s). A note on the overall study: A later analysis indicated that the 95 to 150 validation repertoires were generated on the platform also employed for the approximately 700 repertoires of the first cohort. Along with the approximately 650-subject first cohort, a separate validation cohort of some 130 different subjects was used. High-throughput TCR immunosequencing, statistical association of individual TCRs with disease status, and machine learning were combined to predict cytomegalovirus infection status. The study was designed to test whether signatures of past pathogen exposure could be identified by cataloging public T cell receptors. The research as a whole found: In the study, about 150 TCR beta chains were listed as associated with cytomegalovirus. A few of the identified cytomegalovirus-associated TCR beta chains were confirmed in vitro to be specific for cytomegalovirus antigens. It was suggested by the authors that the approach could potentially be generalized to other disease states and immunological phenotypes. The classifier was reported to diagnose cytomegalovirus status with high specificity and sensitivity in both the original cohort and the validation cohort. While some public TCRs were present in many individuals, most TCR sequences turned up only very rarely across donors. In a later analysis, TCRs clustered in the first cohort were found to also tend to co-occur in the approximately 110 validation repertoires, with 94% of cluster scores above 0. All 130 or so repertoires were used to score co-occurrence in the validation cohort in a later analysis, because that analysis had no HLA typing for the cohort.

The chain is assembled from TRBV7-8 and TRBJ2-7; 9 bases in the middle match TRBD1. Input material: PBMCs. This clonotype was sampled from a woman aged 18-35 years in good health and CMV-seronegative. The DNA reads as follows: TGTGCCAGCAGCCCTCGACAGGGGGCCTACGAGCAGTACTTC. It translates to CASSPRQGAYEQYF. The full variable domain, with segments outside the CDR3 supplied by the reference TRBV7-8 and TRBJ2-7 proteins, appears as GAGVSQSPRYKVAKRGQDVALRCDPISGHVSLFWYQQALGQGPEFLTYFQNEAQLDKSGLPSDRFFAERPEGSVSTLKIQRTQQEDSAVYLCASSPRQGAYEQYFGPGTRLTVT.